This TCR beta chain was identified in a study of PD-1 and CTLA-4 blockade in melanoma. Germline CDR1 LNHDA, CDR2 SQIVND (reference sequence). Trimming at V came to 2 bases and at J to 1 base, leaving 1 base not matched to a gene. CDR3 length: 14 amino acids. The data were produced by immunoSEQ multiplex PCR, yet TCRdb's version contains in-frame clones alone and is incomplete. The sample lists around 32,000 clones, around 90% seen once, with about 8.9% in the top ten. The sequence was obtained from a human donor with melanoma. Sequencing used CD8+ T cells from peripheral blood, obtained before anti-PD-1 treatment. The chain employs TRBV19 and TRBJ1-1; 7 positions match TRBD1. The CDR3 spells CASSIRTGNTEAFF. The CDR3, as DNA: TGTGCCAGTAGTATAAGGACAGGGAACACTGAAGCTTTCTTT.